The T cell receptor beta chain under discussion was sequenced for a study of T cell repertoires in cytomegalovirus infection. Study in general: Matching HLA type and CMV infection were both indicated by public TCR beta signatures.

V shed 4 bases and J shed 6 bases, with 8 bases lying between them. Germline CDR1 is MNHEY and CDR2 is SVGEGT. CDR3 length: 12 amino acids. Study-wide findings and caveats: The ex vivo response was dominated by HLA-C-restricted CMV-specific TCR beta clonotypes. Frequencies of public TCR beta families were cumulated, and this identified carriers of CMV plus the relevant HLA.

With regard to this clonotype: Its target is unknown.

Using its own MiXCR run on the reads, TCRdb lists one record per CDR3 protein. This sample has about 310,000 distinct CDR3 sequences; 25% occur once, and the top ten carry about 14%. This TCR was recovered from a human donor in good health (CMV status not recorded). Some clones in this sample may be carry-over from other donors' samples. The rearrangement links TRBV6-2 or TRBV6-3 to TRBJ2-3; no reliable D call. Here the sequenced sample was cultured PBMCs, taken from culture after CMV antigen stimulation. CDR3 residues: CASSSDQDTQYF. The CDR3 DNA reads as TGTGCCAGCAGTTCCGACCAGGATACGCAGTATTTT.